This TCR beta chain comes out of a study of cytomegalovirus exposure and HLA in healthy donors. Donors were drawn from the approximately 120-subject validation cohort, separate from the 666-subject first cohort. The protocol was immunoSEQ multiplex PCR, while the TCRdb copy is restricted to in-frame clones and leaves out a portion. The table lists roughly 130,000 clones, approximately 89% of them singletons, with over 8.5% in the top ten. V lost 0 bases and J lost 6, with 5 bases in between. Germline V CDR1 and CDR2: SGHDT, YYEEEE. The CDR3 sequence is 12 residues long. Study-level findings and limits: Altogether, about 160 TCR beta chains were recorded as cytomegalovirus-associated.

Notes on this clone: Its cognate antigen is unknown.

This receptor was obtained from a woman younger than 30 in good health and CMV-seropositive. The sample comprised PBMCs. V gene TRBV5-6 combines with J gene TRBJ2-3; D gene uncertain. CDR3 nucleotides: TGTGCCAGCAGCTTGGGGCAGGATACGCAGTATTTT. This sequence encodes CASSLGQDTQYF.